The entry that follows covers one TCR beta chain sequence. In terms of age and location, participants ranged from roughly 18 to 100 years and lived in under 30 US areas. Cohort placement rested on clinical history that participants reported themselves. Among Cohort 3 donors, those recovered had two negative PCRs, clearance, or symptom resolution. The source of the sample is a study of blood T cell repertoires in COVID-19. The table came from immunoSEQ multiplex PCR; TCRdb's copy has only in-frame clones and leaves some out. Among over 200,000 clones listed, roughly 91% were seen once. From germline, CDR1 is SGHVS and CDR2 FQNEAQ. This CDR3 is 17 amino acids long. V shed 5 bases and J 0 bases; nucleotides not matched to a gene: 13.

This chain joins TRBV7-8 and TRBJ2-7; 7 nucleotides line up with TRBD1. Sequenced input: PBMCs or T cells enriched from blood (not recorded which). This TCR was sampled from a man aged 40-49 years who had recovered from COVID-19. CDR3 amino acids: CASSQRDSGLSSYEQYF. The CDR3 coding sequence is TGTGCCAGCAGCCAACGGGACAGTGGGCTTAGCTCCTACGAGCAGTACTTC.